A selection of T cell receptor beta chains follows, all from one sample in a study of T cells in Graves' hyperthyroidism and ophthalmopathy. TCRdb independently ran MiXCR on the multiplex PCR reads; one entry per CDR3 protein. The sample gives 550,000 to 700,000 distinct CDR3 sequences, 46% of which show up once; around 19% is in the top ten. The specimen was peripheral blood or thyroid tissue (not recorded which). The receptors were sampled from an adult woman with Graves' disease, either hyperthyroidism or ophthalmopathy (not recorded which). The CDR3 runs from the conserved cysteine through the conserved F or W. The D gene is left open where the match is weak. For some rows the clone size is stated as once, few or many, or as a class when expanded; others skip it.

clone_size	d_call	v_call	j_call	cdr3_aa	cdr3_nt
few	NA	TRBV18	TRBJ2-2	CASSPQENTGELFF	TGTGCCAGCTCACCACAAGAGAACACCGGGGAGCTGTTTTTT
NA	NA	TRBV5-6	TRBJ2-2	CASSLALGHENTGELFF	TGTGCCAGCAGCTTGGCTCTCGGACACGAGAACACCGGGGAGCTGTTTTTT
NA	TRBD1	TRBV25-1	TRBJ2-1	CASSGRRTGDEQFF	TGTGCCAGCAGTGGGCGCAGGACAGGGGATGAGCAGTTCTTC
NA	NA	TRBV7-9	TRBJ1-2	CASSPYDYGYTF	TGTGCCAGCAGCCCCTACGACTATGGCTACACCTTC
NA	NA	TRBV19	TRBJ1-1	CASSITLGMDTEAFF	TGTGCCAGTAGTATTACTCTGGGGATGGACACTGAAGCTTTCTTT
NA	NA	TRBV29-1	TRBJ2-5	CSAVPEETQYF	TGCAGCGCCGTCCCCGAAGAGACCCAGTACTTC
many	NA	TRBV5-1	TRBJ2-7	CASSLESSPYEQYF	TGCGCCAGCAGCTTGGAGAGCTCCCCCTACGAGCAGTACTTC
many	NA	TRBV14	TRBJ2-5	CASSQDVILQETQYF	TGTGCCAGCAGCCAAGATGTCATACTCCAAGAGACCCAGTACTTC
NA	NA	TRBV5-1	TRBJ1-1	CASSLGEQGIGTEAFF	TGCGCCAGCAGCTTGGGGGAACAGGGAATAGGGACTGAAGCTTTCTTT
NA	NA	TRBV7-9	TRBJ2-7	CASSFRDTGYEQYF	TGTGCCAGCAGCTTCCGGGACACCGGTTACGAGCAGTACTTC
NA	TRBD1	TRBV7-3	TRBJ2-3	CASSPTGQGDTDTQYF	TGTGCCAGCAGCCCGACCGGACAGGGGGACACAGATACGCAGTATTTT
many	NA	TRBV7-3	TRBJ1-5	CASSLTGGSQPQHF	TGTGCCAGCAGCTTAACTGGGGGCAGCCAGCCCCAGCATTTT
many	NA	TRBV2	TRBJ1-4	CASIGTAPNEKLFF	TGTGCCAGCATCGGGACGGCACCTAATGAAAAACTGTTTTTT
NA	TRBD1	TRBV5-4	TRBJ2-5	CASSDRDRGRRETQYF	TGTGCCAGCAGCGACCGGGACAGGGGGCGGAGGGAGACCCAGTACTTC
NA	TRBD2	TRBV29-1	TRBJ2-5	CSVEYCASGRATETQYF	TGCAGCGTTGAATACTGTGCTAGCGGGAGGGCCACAGAGACCCAGTACTTC
many	NA	TRBV6-1	TRBJ1-5	CASSWFRGDQPQHF	TGTGCCAGCAGTTGGTTCAGGGGTGATCAGCCCCAGCATTTT
many	TRBD2	TRBV7-2	TRBJ2-5	CASSSPGLARGETQYF	TGTGCCAGCAGCTCTCCGGGACTAGCCCGAGGAGAGACCCAGTACTTC
few	NA	TRBV7-9	TRBJ2-3	CASSEGLAINTQYF	TGTGCCAGCTCTGAGGGGCTAGCAATTAATACGCAGTATTTT
many	NA	TRBV11-2	TRBJ2-5	CASSLEGRTQYF	TGTGCCAGCAGCTTAGAGGGGAGGACCCAGTACTTC
many	NA	TRBV2	TRBJ1-2	CASSSQDLDGYTF	TGTGCCAGCAGTTCACAGGATTTGGATGGCTACACCTTC
many	TRBD2	TRBV5-1	TRBJ2-1	CASSSTSGRATYEQFF	TGCGCCAGCAGCTCCACTAGCGGGAGGGCCACGTATGAGCAGTTCTTC
NA	NA	TRBV6-6	TRBJ1-5	CASSSGQGMYQPQHF	NA
many	NA	TRBV28	TRBJ2-7	CASSPPSQSYEQYF	TGTGCCAGCAGTCCCCCGTCCCAGTCCTACGAGCAGTACTTC
many	NA	TRBV9	TRBJ1-5	CASSVDPSGSQPQHF	TGTGCCAGCAGCGTAGACCCTTCGGGGTCTCAGCCCCAGCATTTT
NA	TRBD2	TRBV27	TRBJ2-3	CASSLGSGRPTDTQYF	TGTGCCAGCAGTTTGGGTAGCGGGAGGCCCACAGATACGCAGTATTTT
NA	NA	TRBV7-2	TRBJ1-3	CASSLVWTGGNTIYF	TGTGCCAGCAGCTTAGTTTGGACGGGAGGAAACACCATATATTTT